This T cell receptor (beta chain) appears in the sequencing data of a study of T cell responses to AZD1222 COVID-19 vaccine. Comments on this clone: Its antigen is as yet unknown.

The CDR3 is 11 residues long. The germline gives CDR1 DFQATT, CDR2 SNEGSKA (reference sequence). Pooled in the analysis were second doses at about 4 or about 12 weeks. Points from the study as a whole: As reported, nearly half of all spike-specific TCRs target variant regions that are unmutated. AZD1222 recipients seropositive at baseline numbered only 5 to 7.

Clones were read by immunoSEQ multiplex PCR, and TCRdb kept only the in-frame ones, dropping some. The sample lists about 120,000 clones; 92% were seen once. Sequenced here: peripheral blood, sampled 28 days after the second AZD1222 dose. The chain joins TRBV20-1 to TRBJ2-7; 7 nucleotides align to TRBD2. The receptor comes from an adult who received the AZD1222 COVID-19 vaccine. In DNA form, the CDR3 reads TGCAGCCTGGGGGGGGTCTACGAGCAGTACTTC. This gives the protein CSLGGVYEQYF.